In its sample, the clone carrying this T cell receptor (beta chain) was seen once. Antigen specificity is unknown. Germline V gene data show CDR1 as LGHNA and CDR2 as YSLEER. Germline trimming cut 8 bases from V and 7 bases from J; bases unmatched to any gene: 9. The CDR3 covers 14 residues. The data are from a study of shared clonotypes between healthy human individuals. As for the study in general: Three plates each covered CD4 naive and memory; CD8 naive two, CD8 memory one. Points from the study as a whole: Some clonotypes were shared by all four sorted-subset donors, while others were not shared. The non-shared ones had lower generation probabilities than the shared ones.

Every subset had its genomic DNA shared out evenly among several immunoSEQ plates. Here immunoSEQ multiplex PCR was the method, and the copy in TCRdb shows in-frame clones only, minus some. The table has about a million clones, around 75% seen once; the top ten hold nearly 1.5%. The sequence came from a man between 18 and 35 years old in good health. The rearrangement uses TRBV4-3 and TRBJ2-2; 8 bases agree with TRBD1. The sample taken for sequencing was memory CD4+ T cells sorted from blood. Specified subset: CD45RA-negative fraction. The DNA for the CDR3 is TGCGCCAGCTCGTCAGGGGGCAGGGGCGGGGAGCTGTTTTTT. Translation: CASSSGGRGGELFF.